The next 30 T cell receptor beta chains were all read from a single sample in a study of PD-L1 blockade in urothelial cancer. Sequenced by immunoSEQ multiplex PCR; TCRdb stores in-frame clones only, minus some. This table has around 45,000 clones, 88% appearing once. The specimen was PBMCs, collected around atezolizumab (anti-PD-L1) treatment. The origin of the receptors is a man of 80 years or more with urothelial cancer.

V gene TRBV5-4 combines with J gene TRBJ2-2; 7 bases align to TRBD1. V was clipped by 4 bases and J by 0 bases; unmatched bases: 6. This CDR3 has 16 amino acids. The germline V gene has CDR1 SGHNT and CDR2 YYREEE (reference sequence). As DNA, the CDR3 is TGTGCCAGCAGCCTGGGACAGTTAGCGAACACCGGGGAGCTGTTTTTT. It translates to CASSLGQLANTGELFF.

The V and J genes are TRBV9 and TRBJ2-5; 8 bases fit TRBD2. Germline V gene sequence: CDR1 SGDLS, CDR2 YYNGEE. The CDR3 has 15 residues. J was trimmed by 1 base and V by 4 bases; bases with no gene match: 6. CDR3 DNA: TGTGCCAGCAGCCGTAGCGGGGTGTTCCAAGAGACCCAGTACTTC. As protein: CASSRSGVFQETQYF.

CDR3 nucleotide sequence: TGTGCCAGCAGCCAAGTGACAGGGGGGTTCGGAAACACCATATATTTT. The encoded protein is CASSQVTGGFGNTIYF. The V and J genes are TRBV14 and TRBJ1-3, with 9 bases lining up with TRBD1. V was pared by 1 base and J by 4 bases, with 5 bases of the junction left unmatched. The germline CDR1 and CDR2 sequences are SGHDN and FVKESK. This CDR3 comprises 16 residues.

This chain connects TRBV7-2 to TRBJ2-3, with TRBD2 identical over 11 bases. CDR3 length: 19 amino acids. CDR1 and CDR2 (germline): SGHTA, FQGNSA. J lost 0 bases, V lost 5 bases, and 13 bases had no gene match. The CDR3 reads CASSPPGSGRGTSTDTQYF. CDR3 nucleotide sequence: TGTGCCAGCAGCCCACCGGGTAGCGGGAGGGGAACTAGCACAGATACGCAGTATTTT. The full variable domain, completed using reference TRBV7-2 and TRBJ2-3, is GAGVSQSPSNKVTEKGKDVELRCDPISGHTALYWYRQSLGQGLEFLIYFQGNSAPDKSGLPSDRFSAERTGGSVSTLTIQRTQQEDSAVYLCASSPPGSGRGTSTDTQYFGPGTRLTVL.

The genes are TRBV2 and TRBJ1-3; 8 bases fit TRBD1. Unmatched junction bases numbered 14, after V lost 8 bases and J lost 2 bases. This CDR3 comprises 17 residues. Per the germline V gene, CDR1 is SNHLY and CDR2 is FYNNEI. The CDR3: CASEAGADRGAGNTIYF. The CDR3 nucleotides are TGTGCCAGCGAGGCGGGGGCCGACAGGGGAGCTGGAAACACCATATATTTT.

The chain couples TRBV7-2 to TRBJ2-3; a weak D match, TRBD2 (6 bases). The CDR3 extends over 18 amino acids. Trimming took off 2 bases at V and 0 bases at J, with 18 bases between the two ends. Germline V gene lookup returns CDR1 SGHTA and CDR2 FQGNSA. The CDR3 protein is CASSLSGTFLTSTDTQYF. CDR3 DNA sequence: TGTGCCAGCAGCTTATCCGGGACTTTCCTTACTAGCACAGATACGCAGTATTTT.

The genes are TRBV5-1 and TRBJ2-1, with 7 bases that match TRBD2. Germline values: CDR1 SGHRS, CDR2 YFSETQ. This CDR3 has 15 amino acids. Germline trimming cut 0 bases from V and 7 bases from J; bases unmatched to any gene: 7. In nucleotides, the CDR3 is TGCGCCAGCAGCTTGGCGGGCGGGAGCTCTAATGAGCAGTTCTTC. Protein: CASSLAGGSSNEQFF.

This chain connects TRBV6-5 to TRBJ1-2; D not resolved. CDR1 MNHEY and CDR2 SVGAGI come from the germline V gene. With 6 bases removed from V and 8 bases from J, the gap between germline ends came to 19 bases. This CDR3 is 14 amino acids long. The CDR3 region has the DNA TGTGCCAGCAGACTCATAAGCACCACCAACGGCTACACCTTC. Protein: CASRLISTTNGYTF.

The V and J genes are TRBV25-1 and TRBJ1-1; no reliable D call. Per the germline V gene, CDR1 is MGHDK and CDR2 is SYGVNS. CDR3 length: 11 residues. CDR3 residues: CVSRVNTEAFF. CDR3 in DNA: TGTGTCTCTCGGGTAAACACTGAAGCTTTCTTT.

The count of this clone is one. V gene TRBV18 combines with J gene TRBJ1-3, with 10 bases lining up with TRBD1. The germline V gene has CDR1 KGHSH and CDR2 LQKENI. Trimming took 4 bases from V and 8 from J; bases not matched to a gene: 11. The CDR3 has 16 amino acids. The CDR3 bases are TGTGCCAGCTCACTTACGGGACAGGGGAACGTAGACACCATATATTTT. It yields the protein CASSLTGQGNVDTIYF.

The chain is built from TRBV28 and TRBJ2-6; TRBD1 aligns across 10 bases. Germline V gene data show CDR1 as MDHEN and CDR2 as SYDVKM. After removal of 5 bases from V and 2 bases from J, the junction contained 6 bases not matched to a gene. The CDR3 has 17 amino acids. The CDR3 sequence: CASSHRTGGAGANVLTF. CDR3 nucleotides: TGTGCCAGCAGTCACAGGACAGGGGGAGCTGGGGCCAACGTCCTGACTTTC.

The count of this clone is one. The sample carries other DNA sequences with the same CDR3. This sequence joins TRBV25-1 and TRBJ2-5, with TRBD1 matching 7 bases. The CDR3 runs to 14 residues. The V segment lost 6 bases and the J segment 6 bases; nucleotides outside the gene matches: 10. Looked up from germline, CDR1 is MGHDK and CDR2 is SYGVNS. The CDR3: CASSAAGGRKTQYF. CDR3 bases: TGTGCCAGCAGCGCTGCAGGGGGACGGAAGACCCAGTACTTC. The whole variable domain, filled in from reference TRBV25-1 and TRBJ2-5, reads EADIYQTPRYLVIGTGKKITLECSQTMGHDKMYWYQQDPGMELHLIHYSYGVNSTEKGDLSSESTVSRIRTEHFPLTLESARPSHTSQYLCASSAAGGRKTQYFGPGTRLLVL.

J is TRBJ2-5 and V is TRBV5-1, with 7 nucleotides matching TRBD1. This CDR3 comprises 14 residues. Germline CDR1 SGHRS, CDR2 YFSETQ. V dropped 4 bases and J dropped 0; count of bases not matched to a gene: 3. The CDR3 DNA sequence: TGCGCCAGCAGCCGACAGGGAAACCAAGAGACCCAGTACTTC. This sequence encodes CASSRQGNQETQYF.

The chain links TRBV27 to TRBJ2-5; tentative D call: TRBD2 (5 bases). The CDR3 length is 14 residues. The germline V gene has CDR1 MNHEY and CDR2 SMNVEV (reference sequence). Trimming pared 4 bases from V and 0 bases from J, leaving 9 bases between. The CDR3 DNA reads TGTGCCAGCAGTTCTGGACTCCACCAAGAGACCCAGTACTTC. Translation gives CASSSGLHQETQYF.

The chain uses TRBV2 and TRBJ1-2; tentative D call: TRBD1 (6 bases). Trimming shortened V by 5 bases and J by 7 bases, and 14 bases separated the two germline ends. The CDR3 is 13 amino acids. Germline CDR1 is SNHLY and CDR2 is FYNNEI. The CDR3 DNA follows: TGTGCCAGCAGTCGCAGGGGAGTTTCTGGCTACACCTTC. It is translated as CASSRRGVSGYTF.

This sequence joins TRBV6-1 and TRBJ2-4; D is uncertain. Trimming shortened V by 2 bases and J by 6 bases, and 26 bases separated the two germline ends. Germline assignment: CDR1 MNHNS and CDR2 SASEGT. This CDR3 is built from 19 residues. CDR3: CASSENVRSLSPRLNIQYF. Here the CDR3 DNA reads TGTGCCAGCAGTGAAAATGTCCGGAGCTTGTCCCCACGATTAAACATTCAGTACTTC.

This chain uses TRBV7-2 with TRBJ2-7; no reliable D call. V dropped 2 bases and J dropped 0 bases, with 11 bases sitting between them. The CDR3 extends over 15 amino acids. CDR1 and CDR2 from the germline V gene are SGHTA and FQGNSA. This CDR3 is CASSLMPSSSYEQYF. The CDR3 DNA reads TGTGCCAGCAGCTTAATGCCGTCTAGCTCCTACGAGCAGTACTTC.

In its sample, this clone was seen once. A read error may produce the germline difference seen at one junction end. The gene calls are TRBV5-1 and TRBJ2-2; D is unclear. This CDR3 region has 16 residues. Per the germline V gene, CDR1 is SGHRS and CDR2 is YFSETQ. The CDR3 bases are TGCGCCAGCAGCTTGGGAATTAACATAAACACCGAGGAGCTGTTTTTT. It specifies CASSLGININTEELFF.

The chain uses TRBV28 and TRBJ2-3; tentative D call: TRBD1 (6 bases). In germline, CDR1 is MDHEN, CDR2 SYDVKM. Trimming pared 6 bases from V and 3 bases from J, leaving 16 bases between. The CDR3 length is 15 residues. CDR3 sequence: CASSPPGQLTDTQYF. CDR3 coding DNA: TGTGCCAGCAGCCCCCCCGGACAGCTTACAGATACGCAGTATTTT. The full variable domain, completed using reference TRBV28 and TRBJ2-3, is DVKVTQSSRYLVKRTGEKVFLECVQDMDHENMFWYRQDPGLGLRLIYFSYDVKMKEKGDIPEGYSVSREKKERFSLILESASTNQTSMYLCASSPPGQLTDTQYFGPGTRLTVL.

The rearrangement uses TRBV18 and TRBJ2-7; 12 bases are a match to TRBD2. CDR3 length: 16 amino acids. V shed 2 bases, J shed 3 bases, and the junction held 5 bases outside the gene matches. The germline V gene encodes CDR1 KGHSH and CDR2 LQKENI. CDR3 DNA sequence: TGTGCCAGCTCACCAGGACTAGCGGGGAACGGCTACGAGCAGTACTTC. Its protein product is CASSPGLAGNGYEQYF.

The CDR3 sequence is CASSWTSGSYEQYF. The CDR3 region has the DNA TGTGCCAGCAGCTGGACTAGCGGCTCCTACGAGCAGTACTTC. The chain has TRBV7-2 and TRBJ2-7, with 10 bases aligning to TRBD2. Germline-derived CDR1 and CDR2 are SGHTA and FQGNSA. The CDR3 is made up of 14 amino acids. V lost 4 bases to trimming and J lost 0 bases; unmatched junction nucleotides: 0.

DNA of the CDR3: TGCGCCAGCAGCTTGGGGGGGGTAGGATACAATGAGCAGTTCTTC. The encoded protein is CASSLGGVGYNEQFF. The rearrangement links TRBV5-1 to TRBJ2-1; the D gene is possibly TRBD2 (6 bases). This CDR3 region has 15 residues. V was trimmed by 0 bases and J by 4 bases, leaving 11 bases between them. Looked up from germline, CDR1 is SGHRS and CDR2 is YFSETQ.

The chain couples TRBV2 to TRBJ2-7; 12 bases are shared with TRBD2. The CDR3 contains 14 residues. Germline V gene sequence: CDR1 SNHLY, CDR2 FYNNEI. Unmatched junction bases numbered 3, after V lost 6 bases and J lost 3 bases. The CDR3 region has the DNA TGTGCCAGCAGCCAACTAGCGGGAGGCTACGAGCAGTACTTC. Protein: CASSQLAGGYEQYF. Full variable domain (missing parts from reference TRBV2 and TRBJ2-7): EPEVTQTPSHQVTQMGQEVILRCVPISNHLYFYWYRQILGQKVEFLVSFYNNEISEKSEIFDDQFSVERPDGSNFTLKIRSTKLEDSAMYFCASSQLAGGYEQYFGPGTRLTVT.

The chain combines TRBV5-1 with TRBJ2-3; D gene unclear. CDR3 length: 13 amino acids. V was cut by 0 bases and J by 2 bases, with 4 bases left in between. Germline CDR1 SGHRS, CDR2 YFSETQ. This CDR3 is CASSLGPTDTQYF. CDR3 DNA: TGCGCCAGCAGCTTGGGGCCCACAGATACGCAGTATTTT.

V usage is TRBV11-2 and J usage is TRBJ2-5; D might be TRBD1 (6 bases). The germline CDR1 and CDR2 sequences are SGHAT and FQNNGV. Trimming left V 3 bases short and J 7 bases short, with 15 bases between. The CDR3 runs 14 residues. This CDR3 reads CASSFQGKVGTQYF. The DNA for the CDR3 is TGTGCCAGCAGCTTCCAGGGGAAGGTCGGGACCCAGTACTTC.

The rearrangement links TRBV19 to TRBJ2-7, with a possible D match to TRBD1 (5 bases). Germline assignment: CDR1 LNHDA and CDR2 SQIVND (reference sequence). The CDR3 is 14 residues long. V lost 5 bases to trimming and J lost 6 bases, with 17 bases between them. The CDR3 loop reads CASSYLGPRGEQYF. The CDR3 coding sequence is TGTGCCAGTAGTTACCTGGGGCCCAGAGGCGAGCAGTACTTC.

This chain joins TRBV2 and TRBJ1-2; a possible D gene is TRBD1 (5 bases). CDR1 is SNHLY and CDR2 is FYNNEI in the germline V gene. CDR3 length: 15 residues. Trimming left V 6 bases short and J 3 bases short, with 17 bases between. CDR3 sequence reads: CASSPGDGGYYGYTF. CDR3 in DNA: TGTGCCAGCAGCCCGGGGGACGGCGGATACTATGGCTACACCTTC.

The rearrangement links TRBV4-3 to TRBJ2-1; D might be TRBD2 (5 bases). With 1 base removed from V and 15 bases from J, the gap between germline ends came to 16 bases. The CDR3 totals 13 residues. Per the germline V gene, CDR1 is LGHNA and CDR2 is YSLEER. The CDR3 sequence: CASSQATTGRAFF. The CDR3 nucleotides read TGCGCCAGCAGCCAAGCTACGACCGGGCGGGCGTTCTTC.

This chain joins TRBV7-9 and TRBJ2-3, with TRBD2 matching 12 bases. CDR1 is SEHNR, CDR2 FQNEAQ, per germline (reference sequence). The length of the CDR3 is 16 residues. J gave up 2 bases and V 5 bases, and 5 bases lay outside the gene matches. CDR3: CASSPRLAGATDTQYF. The CDR3 region has the DNA TGTGCCAGCAGCCCTCGACTAGCGGGGGCCACAGATACGCAGTATTTT.

The chain uses TRBV25-1 and TRBJ2-7; 10 nucleotides agree with TRBD2. The germline gives CDR1 MGHDK, CDR2 SYGVNS. After removal of 1 base from V and 3 bases from J, the junction contained 3 bases not matched to a gene. CDR3 length equals 15 residues. The CDR3 region is CASSESLAGVYEQYF. The CDR3 bases are TGTGCCAGCAGTGAATCCCTAGCGGGAGTCTACGAGCAGTACTTC.